This TCR beta chain appears in the sequencing data of a study of control samples from healthy donors and cancer patients. The CDR3 is 13 amino acids. Germline V gives CDR1 SGHDT, CDR2 YYEEEE. The V end lost 2 bases, the J end lost 2 bases, and 7 bases lay between the germline ends. This table comes from immunoSEQ multiplex PCR, and its TCRdb copy is limited to in-frame clones, with some not included. The data contain 150,000 or so clones, 80% to 95% of them seen just once; the ten biggest clones take up almost 6%. The sequence came from a man in his late teens or twenties in good health. The V gene is TRBV5-6, the J gene TRBJ2-5; no clear D gene. The specimen sequenced was blood. The CDR3: CASSFRGQETQYF. CDR3 DNA: TGTGCCAGCAGCTTCAGAGGTCAAGAGACCCAGTACTTC.